The 30 T cell receptor beta chains in this list originate from one sample, sequenced in a study of T cells in Graves' hyperthyroidism and ophthalmopathy. Regions amplified from RNA transcripts were the TCR beta CDR3 regions. First-round RT-PCR with HTBI primers amplified the TCR CDR3 region. TCRdb ran MiXCR on the multiplex PCR reads and lists one entry per CDR3 protein. Of approximately 600,000 distinct CDR3 sequences listed, around 15% are singletons. Sequenced material: blood. These receptors all come from a woman in her thirties with Graves' hyperthyroidism.

The chain carries TRBV18 and TRBJ2-4, with a possible D match to TRBD1 (8 bases). Deletions cut 3 bases from V and 9 bases from J, with 12 bases between. This CDR3 comprises 13 residues. The germline V gene encodes CDR1 KGHSH and CDR2 LQKENI. CDR3 in DNA: TGTGCCAGCTCACCGGACAGGGAGGGCATTCAGTACTTC. Its translation is CASSPDREGIQYF.

This clonotype was observed many times. V is TRBV12-3 or TRBV12-4 and J is TRBJ2-7; 7 positions agree with TRBD2. The J segment lost 6 bases and the V segment lost 5 bases, leaving 10 bases of the junction unmatched. The CDR3 sequence is 14 residues long. This CDR3 reads CASSVAGLPSEQYF. CDR3 sequence (DNA): TGTGCCAGCAGTGTCGCGGGACTACCGTCCGAGCAGTACTTC.

This clonotype was recorded many times. The genes are TRBV5-1 and TRBJ2-7, with 8 bases lining up with TRBD2. The germline V gene encodes CDR1 SGHRS and CDR2 YFSETQ. The CDR3 has 16 amino acids. The ends lost 4 bases at V and 0 bases at J; junction bases unmatched: 9. This CDR3 reads CASSPVRAGGSYEQYF. CDR3 bases: TGCGCCAGCAGCCCGGTCCGGGCGGGGGGCTCCTACGAGCAGTACTTC.

The rearrangement links TRBV3-2 to TRBJ2-2; the table's TRBD2 call for D was not verified on the DNA. TRBV3-2 is marked as a pseudogene. CDR3 length: 17 residues. The CDR3 bases are TGTGCCAGCAACCTTAGCGGGAGTGAAACGAACACCGGGGAGCTGTTTTTT. Translating gives CASNLSGSETNTGELFF.

This clonotype was seen many times. The rearrangement links TRBV12-3 or TRBV12-4 to TRBJ1-1; no definite D call. The CDR3 extends over 11 amino acids. V lost 6 bases, J lost 1 base, and 3 bases lay in between. The CDR3 sequence: CASRTNTEAFF. The DNA of the CDR3 is TGTGCCAGCAGGACGAACACTGAAGCTTTCTTT.

The genes are TRBV24-1 and TRBJ2-7; 11 bases align to TRBD1. Germline trimming cut 2 bases from V and 6 bases from J; bases unmatched to any gene: 5. This CDR3 spans 15 amino acids. Germline CDR1 and CDR2: KGHDR and SFDVKD. Here the CDR3 reads CATSDSGQGAAEQYF. The CDR3 DNA reads as TGTGCCACCAGTGATTCCGGACAGGGGGCCGCCGAGCAGTACTTC.

The chain combines TRBV30 with TRBJ2-7, with D unclear. V lost 4 bases and J lost 4, with 20 bases in between. CDR3 size: 15 residues. Looked up from germline, CDR1 is GTSNPN and CDR2 is SVGIG (reference sequence). The chain's CDR3 is CAWMRWKGWGYEQYF. The CDR3 DNA follows: TGTGCCTGGATGCGTTGGAAGGGATGGGGTTACGAGCAGTACTTC.

V is TRBV5-6 and J is TRBJ2-3; TRBD1 matches at 7 bases. This CDR3 comprises 16 residues. V lost 2 bases, J lost 6 bases, and 12 bases stayed unmatched. CDR1 and CDR2 from the germline V gene are SGHDT and YYEEEE. CDR3 residues: CASSFKPGQKSDTQYF. The CDR3 coding sequence is TGTGCCAGCAGCTTCAAACCGGGACAGAAATCCGATACGCAGTATTTT. Together with reference TRBV5-6 and TRBJ2-3, the CDR3 gives the full variable domain: DAGVTQSPTHLIKTRGQQVTLRCSPKSGHDTVSWYQQALGQGPQFIFQYYEEEERQRGNFPDRFSGHQFPNYSSELNVNALLLGDSALYLCASSFKPGQKSDTQYFGPGTRLTVL.

J is TRBJ2-7 and V is TRBV19; D perhaps matches TRBD1 (6 bases). Trimming pared 0 bases from V and 5 bases from J, leaving 11 bases between. The germline gives CDR1 LNHDA, CDR2 SQIVND (reference sequence). The CDR3 length is 14 residues. CDR3 coding DNA: TGTGCCAGTAGTATAGAACAGGGTGGAAACGAGCAGTACTTC. It encodes CASSIEQGGNEQYF.

This chain links TRBV27 with TRBJ1-2, with TRBD1 matching over 7 bases. CDR1 is MNHEY, CDR2 SMNVEV, per germline (reference sequence). This CDR3 has 13 amino acids. J lost 5 bases, V lost 4 bases, and 4 bases had no gene match. The chain's CDR3 is CASSWTGQYGYTF. Here the CDR3 DNA reads TGTGCCAGCAGTTGGACAGGCCAGTATGGCTACACCTTC.

This clonotype was seen ten or more times. The rearrangement uses TRBV2 and TRBJ1-1; TRBD1 is a possible D gene (6 bases). Germline lookup yields CDR1 SNHLY and CDR2 FYNNEI. The germline V and J ends were trimmed by 6 bases and 2 bases, with 10 bases remaining between them. This CDR3 has 13 residues. CDR3 nucleotide sequence: TGTGCCAGCAGCTGGGACACCAACACTGAAGCTTTCTTT. As protein: CASSWDTNTEAFF.

This chain connects TRBV4-1 to TRBJ1-1; D not resolved. The CDR3 extends over 13 amino acids. The germline CDR1 and CDR2 sequences are MGHRA and YSYEKL. V was shortened by 4 bases and J by 4 bases, with 10 bases between the two germline ends. CDR3 DNA: TGCGCCAGCAGCCCCATTGGGAGCACTGAAGCTTTCTTT. Encoded protein: CASSPIGSTEAFF.

This clonotype was seen repeatedly, ten times or more. The V call is TRBV7-2, the J call TRBJ2-1; possibly TRBD2 for D (6 bases). Germline V gene lookup returns CDR1 SGHTA and CDR2 FQGNSA. The V gene lost 1 base and the J gene lost 6 bases, with 10 bases spanning the gap. The CDR3 has 14 amino acids. The CDR3 is CASSLGGAGNEQFF. The CDR3 DNA reads TGTGCCAGCAGCTTAGGCGGAGCGGGCAATGAGCAGTTCTTC.

This clonotype was counted ten times or more. The chain joins TRBV2 to TRBJ2-1, with TRBD2 matching over 9 bases. Germline CDR1 is SNHLY and CDR2 is FYNNEI. V dropped 5 bases and J dropped 2; count of bases not matched to a gene: 7. This CDR3 contains 16 residues. The CDR3 protein is CASSYASSGTYNEQFF. The CDR3 DNA is TGTGCCAGCAGTTACGCATCTAGCGGGACCTACAATGAGCAGTTCTTC.

This clonotype was seen repeatedly, ten times or more. J is TRBJ1-4 and V is TRBV28, with D possibly being TRBD1 (5 bases). The germline V gene encodes CDR1 MDHEN and CDR2 SYDVKM. The CDR3 extends over 15 amino acids. V lost 6 bases to trimming and J lost 4 bases, with 15 bases between them. CDR3 protein: CASSLDSSLNEKLFF. The DNA for the CDR3 is TGTGCCAGCAGCCTAGACAGCAGCCTTAATGAAAAACTGTTTTTT.

The chain recombines TRBV29-1 with TRBJ1-2; 7 positions match TRBD1. Trimming cost V 5 bases and J 8 bases; bases outside gene matches: 8. The CDR3 covers 12 residues. Germline assignment: CDR1 SQVTM and CDR2 ANQGSEA. In DNA, the CDR3 is TGCAGCGTTCCTCTGGTAGGGGGCGGCTACACCTTC. Translation gives CSVPLVGGGYTF.

The V gene is TRBV27, the J gene TRBJ2-1; 9 nucleotides align to TRBD2. The CDR3 sequence is 15 residues long. The V and J ends lost 5 bases and 0 bases, in that order; junction bases with no gene match: 2. Germline V lookup: CDR1 MNHEY, CDR2 SMNVEV (reference sequence). CDR3: CASSPSGTSYNEQFF. CDR3 in DNA: TGTGCCAGCAGTCCTAGCGGGACCTCCTACAATGAGCAGTTCTTC.

At least ten counts were recorded for this clonotype. The chain is built from TRBV11-2 and TRBJ2-1; TRBD2 matches 15 bases. Per germline, CDR1 SGHAT and CDR2 FQNNGV. The V gene end was trimmed by 4 bases and the J gene end by 9 bases; junction bases not matched to a gene: 4. CDR3 length: 15 amino acids. CDR3 in amino acids: CASSSGLAGGFEQFF. CDR3 coding DNA: TGTGCCAGCAGCTCCGGACTAGCGGGAGGGTTTGAGCAGTTCTTC. Using reference TRBV11-2 and TRBJ2-1 for the parts outside the CDR3, the full variable domain is EAGVAQSPRYKIIEKRQSVAFWCNPISGHATLYWYQQILGQGPKLLIQFQNNGVVDDSQLPKDRFSAERLKGVDSTLKIQPAKLEDSAVYLCASSSGLAGGFEQFFGPGTRLTVL.

The chain employs TRBV20-1 and TRBJ1-1; D is ambiguous. The CDR3 totals 14 residues. Germline CDR1 and CDR2: DFQATT and SNEGSKA (reference sequence). V was pared by 6 bases and J by 4 bases, with 18 bases between. CDR3 in DNA: TGCAGTGCCGGGCTTGCTGGGGAGAGCACTGAAGCTTTCTTT. It encodes CSAGLAGESTEAFF.

This clonotype was picked up many times. The chain carries TRBV3-1 and TRBJ2-3, with D unresolved. CDR3 size: 13 residues. The V gene lost 3 bases and the J gene lost 6 bases, with 10 bases spanning the gap. In germline, CDR1 is LGHDT, CDR2 YNNKEL (reference sequence). Here the CDR3 reads CASSHTWTDTQYF. CDR3 DNA sequence: TGTGCCAGCAGCCACACGTGGACGGATACGCAGTATTTT.

This clonotype appeared many times. The chain couples TRBV28 to TRBJ1-2; 10 positions agree with TRBD1. Germline assignment: CDR1 MDHEN and CDR2 SYDVKM. J gave up 3 bases and V 8 bases, and 3 bases lay outside the gene matches. The CDR3 length is 13 residues. CDR3 protein: CASGTGADYGYTF. CDR3 sequence (DNA): TGTGCCAGCGGGACAGGGGCGGACTATGGCTACACCTTC.

This clonotype was counted between two and nine times. J is TRBJ2-3 and V is TRBV20-1; 11 nucleotides align to TRBD2. The CDR3 contains 17 residues. Trimming removed 1 base from V and 4 bases from J; junction bases left unmatched: 10. CDR1 DFQATT and CDR2 SNEGSKA come from the germline V gene (reference sequence). The CDR3 DNA reads as TGCAGTGCTAGAGTCGCTAGCGGGAGGACGTCTGCAGATACGCAGTATTTT. Its translation is CSARVASGRTSADTQYF.

As regards this clonotype: This could be a read error, since a much larger clone is one nucleotide away. The rearrangement joins TRBV18 to TRBJ1-1, with D perhaps TRBD1 (5 bases). This CDR3 has 13 residues. Germline V gene lookup returns CDR1 KGHSH and CDR2 LQKENI. The CDR3 DNA is TGTACCAGCTCACCGCCGGGGACGACTGAAGCTTTCTTT. Translated: CTSSPPGTTEAFF.

This clonotype appeared many times. The rearrangement uses TRBV12-3 or TRBV12-4 and TRBJ1-2; no reliable D call. This CDR3 comprises 15 residues. V was pared by 6 bases and J by 4 bases, with 18 bases between. CDR3 nucleotides: TGTGCCAGCAGCCGGCCCCCCCCGAGTCCCTATGGCTACACCTTC. Protein product: CASSRPPPSPYGYTF.

This clonotype was observed a few times. This rearrangement joins TRBV6-6 to TRBJ1-6; D might be TRBD1 (5 bases). V gave up 0 bases and J gave up 7 bases, with 7 bases separating them. The CDR3 is made up of 14 amino acids. Germline V lookup: CDR1 MNHNY, CDR2 SVGAGI (reference sequence). This CDR3 reads CASSYSGVNSPLHF. The CDR3 region has the DNA TGTGCCAGCAGTTACTCGGGGGTCAATTCACCCCTCCACTTT.

This clonotype occurred many times. The rearrangement joins TRBV28 to TRBJ2-1; 7 nucleotides agree with TRBD2. V trimming: 3 bases; J trimming: 3 bases; junction bases outside the gene matches: 5. The CDR3 has 15 amino acids. Germline-derived CDR1 and CDR2 are MDHEN and SYDVKM. The CDR3 sequence: CASSFTAGYYNEQFF. The DNA of the CDR3 is TGTGCCAGCAGTTTTACAGCGGGGTACTACAATGAGCAGTTCTTC.

The CDR3 sequence: CSATDGSNTGELFF. Here the CDR3 DNA reads TGCAGTGCTACGGACGGGAGCAACACCGGGGAGCTGTTTTTT. This chain uses TRBV20-1 with TRBJ2-2; perhaps TRBD2 as D (6 bases). Trimming removed 4 bases from V and 2 bases from J, with 11 bases in between. The CDR3 extends over 14 amino acids. The germline CDR1 and CDR2 sequences are DFQATT and SNEGSKA (reference sequence).

This clonotype occurred many times. This chain joins TRBV6-2 or TRBV6-3 and TRBJ2-7; D tentatively fits TRBD1 or TRBD2 (5 bases each). V was shortened by 4 bases and J by 3 bases, with 13 bases between the two germline ends. The CDR3 consists of 14 residues. Germline CDR1 MNHEY, CDR2 SVGEGT. The chain's CDR3 is CASSWGPTLYEQYF. In DNA, the CDR3 is TGTGCCAGCAGTTGGGGACCGACTCTCTACGAGCAGTACTTC.

Many counts were recorded for this clonotype. The rearrangement links TRBV20-1 to TRBJ1-5; no definite D call. Trimming removed 5 bases at V and 2 bases at J, with 13 bases between. Germline V gives CDR1 DFQATT, CDR2 SNEGSKA (reference sequence). This CDR3 has 14 amino acids. The CDR3 here is CSAQRVWGNQPQHF. In DNA form, the CDR3 reads TGCAGTGCTCAACGGGTTTGGGGCAATCAGCCCCAGCATTTT.

This clonotype was observed at least ten times. The genes are TRBV6-1 and TRBJ1-1, with D perhaps TRBD1 (5 bases). The CDR3 length is 15 residues. V gave up 6 bases and J gave up 1 base, with 15 bases separating them. Germline V gene lookup returns CDR1 MNHNS and CDR2 SASEGT. CDR3 loop: CASRGDGGSNTEAFF. CDR3 DNA: TGTGCCAGCAGGGGGGACGGGGGATCGAACACTGAAGCTTTCTTT.